This T cell receptor beta chain was obtained from a study of blood T cell repertoires in COVID-19. Overall study: Samples came from the United States, Italy and Spain, spanning acute and convalescent COVID-19. PBMCs, B-cell-depleted T cells, or T cells were the source of the cDNA or gDNA that made up the material.

This clone was counted between two and nine times. Clones were read by immunoSEQ multiplex PCR, and TCRdb kept only the in-frame ones, dropping some. The sample includes 200,000 to 300,000 clones, roughly 86% of them seen just once. Per the germline V gene, CDR1 is MDHEN and CDR2 is SYDVKM. The CDR3 consists of 15 residues. Deletions cut 2 bases from V and 8 bases from J, with 15 bases between. The V call is TRBV28, the J call TRBJ1-4; tentatively, D is TRBD1 (6 bases). The material sequenced was peripheral blood. The receptor's source is a woman aged 55-75 years with COVID-19, enrolled during active disease. Here the CDR3 reads CASSLGGGGQEKLFF. CDR3 nucleotides: TGTGCCAGCAGTTTAGGAGGGGGGGGCCAAGAAAAACTGTTTTTT.